This T cell receptor (beta chain) was found in a study of naive and memory T cell subsets. Study results and caveats: Over 95% of naive TCR sequences appeared only once, unlike memory subsets. Possibly reflecting memory cells re-expressing CD45RA, a few larger clonotypes occurred in naive repertoires, especially CD8. From naive to CM, EM and EMRA, diversity decreased and Gini increased.

Concerning this clonotype: What it recognizes is unknown.

The beta constant-region primer was an equimolar mix of two oligonucleotides covering TRBC1 and TRBC2. Ligated cDNA was amplified by four rounds of PCR with nested alpha and beta constant-region primers and SP2. A single record per CDR3 protein comes from TCRdb applying MiXCR to the UMI-ligation and nested PCR reads. The repertoire includes about 90,000 distinct CDR3 sequences, over 9% of them detected once, and approximately 0.14% sits in the top ten. Sequencing was done on a sample of naive CD4+ T cells from blood. The source is a human donor in good health.

CDR3 protein: CASSVRTSTDTQYF. The CDR3 DNA reads TGTGCCAGCAGCGTGAGGACGAGCACAGATACGCAGTATTTT. V usage is TRBV9 and J usage is TRBJ2-3, with D hard to call. The CDR3 spans 14 residues. V was pared by 2 bases and J by 0 bases, with 7 bases between. Looked up from germline, CDR1 is SGDLS and CDR2 is YYNGEE.